The 5 T cell receptor beta chains reported below all come from one sample, sequenced in a study of CD8 T cells in Susac syndrome. RNA amounts of about 0.5 to 1 ug underwent reverse transcription with random hexamers. TCRdb recomputed calls from the immunoSEQ multiplex PCR reads with MiXCR, one row per CDR3 protein. Of about 200,000 distinct CDR3 sequences listed, approximately 93% are singletons. Sequenced sample: CD4+ T cells from PBMCs. The receptor set was obtained from a human donor in good health.

CDR3 nucleotide sequence: TGTGCCAGTAGTTCTGGGACAGGTAGCAATCAGCCCCAGCATTTT. The encoded protein is CASSSGTGSNQPQHF. The rearrangement joins TRBV19 to TRBJ1-5, with 8 bases matching TRBD1. V dropped 5 bases and J dropped 0; count of bases not matched to a gene: 3. The CDR3 totals 15 residues. Germline CDR1 and CDR2: LNHDA and SQIVND (reference sequence).

The chain employs TRBV4-2 and TRBJ2-3, with 9 bases fitting TRBD2. The germline V gene has CDR1 LGHNA and CDR2 YNFKEQ. Trimming cost V 2 bases and J 3 bases; bases outside gene matches: 3. This CDR3 has 15 residues. CDR3 protein: CASSQRAGGTDTQYF. The DNA for the CDR3 is TGTGCCAGCAGCCAAAGAGCGGGGGGTACAGATACGCAGTATTTT.

The chain is built from TRBV2 and TRBJ2-5; D not resolved. The V end was cut by 4 bases, the J end by 5 bases, with 11 bases between. This CDR3 is 13 amino acids long. Germline V gene lookup returns CDR1 SNHLY and CDR2 FYNNEI. In nucleotides, the CDR3 is TGTGCCAGCAGTGGTGGCTCGTACGAGACCCAGTACTTC. It encodes CASSGGSYETQYF.

The chain is built from TRBV4-2 and TRBJ2-7; maybe TRBD2 (7 bases). The germline V gene encodes CDR1 LGHNA and CDR2 YNFKEQ. Between the trimmed V and J ends, which lost 1 base and 7 bases, there was a span of 17 bases. CDR3 length: 15 residues. The CDR3 nucleotides read TGTGCCAGCAGCCAAGTTCGGGGGGCGACGAAAGAGCAGTACTTC. Residues: CASSQVRGATKEQYF.

This clonotype was found once. The chain is built from TRBV29-1 and TRBJ2-3; D possibly uses TRBD1 or TRBD2 (6 bases each). The germline V gene encodes CDR1 SQVTM and CDR2 ANQGSEA. V lost 3 bases, J lost 3 bases, and 16 bases lay in between. The CDR3 consists of 15 residues. As DNA, the CDR3 is TGCAGCGTTGAGAGGGGCCGGAGGGGGACAGATACGCAGTATTTT. It yields the protein CSVERGRRGTDTQYF.